These T cell receptor beta chains were read from a single sample in a study of T cells in Graves' hyperthyroidism and ophthalmopathy. TCRdb used MiXCR to reprocess the multiplex PCR reads, holding one entry per CDR3 protein. The repertoire holds about 360,000 distinct CDR3 sequences, with 13% as singletons. Sample: blood. The receptor source for this set is a man aged 25 to 40 with Graves' hyperthyroidism that later progressed to Graves' ophthalmopathy. Both conserved end residues are part of each CDR3. D genes are given only for firm matches. Size is stated for part of the rows, as once, few or many counts, or as a class when the clone is expanded.

d_gene: TRBD1
j_gene: TRBJ1-1
v_gene: TRBV19
abundance: NA
CDR3aa: CASTTGINTEAFF
CDR3nt: TGTGCCAGCACGACAGGGATCAACACTGAAGCTTTCTTT

d_gene: NA
j_gene: TRBJ1-1
v_gene: TRBV2
abundance: many
CDR3aa: CASSTLTVNTEAFF
CDR3nt: TGTGCCAGCAGTACCCTTACAGTGAACACTGAAGCTTTCTTT

d_gene: NA
j_gene: TRBJ2-5
v_gene: TRBV30
abundance: many
CDR3aa: CAWREGHQETQYF
CDR3nt: TGTGCCTGGAGGGAGGGCCACCAAGAGACCCAGTACTTC

d_gene: NA
j_gene: TRBJ1-2
v_gene: TRBV20-1
abundance: many
CDR3aa: CSTARAGAFNNYGYTF
CDR3nt: TGCAGTACGGCCCGGGCAGGGGCCTTCAATAACTATGGCTACACCTTC

d_gene: NA
j_gene: TRBJ2-7
v_gene: TRBV4-1
abundance: many
CDR3aa: CASSQGVTYEQYF
CDR3nt: TGCGCCAGCAGCCAAGGGGTAACCTACGAGCAGTACTTC

d_gene: NA
j_gene: TRBJ2-7
v_gene: TRBV28
abundance: NA
CDR3aa: CASSFPGTATYEQYF
CDR3nt: TGTGCCAGCAGTTTCCCCGGGACGGCGACCTACGAGCAGTACTTC

d_gene: NA
j_gene: TRBJ1-2
v_gene: TRBV4-1
abundance: NA
CDR3aa: CASSPSTGTNYGYTF
CDR3nt: TGCGCCAGCAGCCCGTCGACAGGAACCAACTATGGCTACACCTTC

d_gene: TRBD1
j_gene: TRBJ1-2
v_gene: TRBV7-6
abundance: few
CDR3aa: CASSLGTGSHAGYTF
CDR3nt: TGTGCCAGCAGCTTGGGGACAGGCTCCCACGCCGGCTACACCTTC

d_gene: NA
j_gene: TRBJ2-5
v_gene: TRBV20-1
abundance: NA
CDR3aa: CSANSPGGIGTQYF
CDR3nt: TGCAGTGCAAATTCCCCCGGGGGAATCGGGACCCAGTACTTC

d_gene: TRBD2
j_gene: TRBJ2-7
v_gene: TRBV4-1
abundance: many
CDR3aa: CASSQPSGGYSSYEQYF
CDR3nt: TGCGCCAGCAGCCAGCCTAGCGGGGGTTATAGCTCCTACGAGCAGTACTTC

d_gene: NA
j_gene: TRBJ1-2
v_gene: TRBV20-1
abundance: NA
CDR3aa: CSASHFFPISGYGYTF
CDR3nt: TGCAGTGCTAGTCATTTCTTCCCCATCTCGGGCTATGGCTACACCTTC

d_gene: TRBD1
j_gene: TRBJ2-2
v_gene: TRBV13
abundance: few
CDR3aa: CASSPLGQTNTGELFF
CDR3nt: TGTGCCAGCAGCCCGCTGGGACAGACGAACACCGGGGAGCTGTTTTTT

d_gene: TRBD1
j_gene: TRBJ2-1
v_gene: TRBV7-9
abundance: NA
CDR3aa: CASSGRQGVPFF
CDR3nt: TGTGCCAGCAGCGGCCGACAGGGGGTTCCGTTCTTC

d_gene: NA
j_gene: TRBJ2-3
v_gene: TRBV7-9
abundance: many
CDR3aa: CASSAHGGMTDTQYF
CDR3nt: TGTGCCAGCAGCGCACACGGGGGAATGACAGATACGCAGTATTTT

d_gene: NA
j_gene: TRBJ1-1
v_gene: TRBV11-2
abundance: many
CDR3aa: CASSLDPGRDTEAFF
CDR3nt: TGTGCCAGCAGCTTAGATCCGGGGCGGGACACTGAAGCTTTCTTT

d_gene: NA
j_gene: TRBJ1-3
v_gene: TRBV7-8
abundance: many
CDR3aa: CASSLADSGNTIYF
CDR3nt: TGTGCCAGCAGCTTAGCAGACTCTGGAAACACCATATATTTT

d_gene: NA
j_gene: TRBJ1-2
v_gene: TRBV2
abundance: few
CDR3aa: CASSVKQCYGYTF
CDR3nt: TGTGCCAGCAGTGTAAAACAGTGCTATGGCTACACCTTC

d_gene: NA
j_gene: TRBJ1-6
v_gene: TRBV28
abundance: few
CDR3aa: CASTRAGAGNSPLHF
CDR3nt: TGTGCCAGCACCAGGGCAGGGGCGGGTAATTCACCCCTCCACTTT

d_gene: NA
j_gene: TRBJ2-5
v_gene: TRBV20-1
abundance: NA
CDR3aa: CSAPPSVAAQETQYF
CDR3nt: TGCAGTGCCCCTCCCAGTGTGGCGGCCCAAGAGACCCAGTACTTC

d_gene: TRBD1
j_gene: TRBJ1-4
v_gene: TRBV5-1
abundance: once
CDR3aa: CASSWLGQGDEKLFF
CDR3nt: TGCGCCAGCAGCTGGTTGGGACAGGGGGATGAAAAACTGTTTTTT

d_gene: TRBD1
j_gene: TRBJ1-2
v_gene: TRBV28
abundance: few
CDR3aa: CASGGTAKDYGYTF
CDR3nt: TGTGCCAGCGGCGGGACAGCGAAGGACTATGGCTACACCTTC

d_gene: NA
j_gene: TRBJ2-1
v_gene: TRBV19
abundance: NA
CDR3aa: CASSIPRVDEQFF
CDR3nt: TGTGCCAGTAGTATACCTCGAGTCGATGAGCAGTTCTTC